Listed here is a single T cell receptor (beta chain). Its antigen remains undetermined. The sample holds no much larger clone one base away, and base qualities are not on file. The sample belongs to a study of T cell changes during pregnancy in multiple sclerosis (dated by TCRdb to the late 2010s). For the study in its entirety: The study looked at changes in the T cell repertoire across pregnancy in women with multiple sclerosis.

The library was prepared using the immunoSEQ multiplex PCR assay. TCRdb took over this immuneACCESS table, retaining in-frame rearrangements with V and J assigned. Such tables are incomplete; in checked studies, under half of the missing clones stem from an unresolved V gene, and the remainder is unexplained. The table for this sample lists about 43,000 clones; approximately 90% of them were counted only once. The ten largest account for 1.4% of the sample. This sequence originates from a female donor with multiple sclerosis, enrolled in a pregnancy study. The sequenced sample consisted of PBMCs (not recorded whether the cells were cultured).

CDR3 sequence: CASSTTGDEQFF. The DNA sequence is as follows: TGTGCCAGCTCAACCACAGGGGATGAGCAGTTCTTC. The sequence joins TRBV6-5 to TRBJ2-1, with 7 bases matching TRBD1. From V the trimming removes 8 bases and from J it removes 8 bases, while the gene matches leave 6 bases of the junction unaccounted for. The CDR3, from cysteine to phenylalanine, totals 12 residues. The read is trimmed to its CDR3 DNA, 36 bases read in frame from base 1. In the germline V gene, CDR1 corresponds to MNHEY and CDR2 to SVGAGI.